This T cell receptor (beta chain) was identified during a study of shared clonotypes between healthy human individuals (dated by TCRdb to 2020 to 2021). For the wider study: The cohort included a few men and two women between 18 and 49 years of age. Per donor, three plates each were used for CD4 naive and CD4 memory, two for CD8 naive, and one for CD8 memory. To estimate repertoire size and how much clonotype sharing occurs between individuals, the study deeply sequenced the blood TCR repertoires of several healthy adults. To increase sequencing depth and limit assay-specific biases, TCR repertoire library preparation and sequencing were carried out by different laboratories using diverse techniques. Per donor, leukapheresis produced somewhere between about 0.8 and 9 billion PBMCs.

Beyond this particular receptor, the publication reports: Sharing across a few donors was observed for around 5% of naive CD4, over 3% of naive CD8, roughly 2.4% of memory CD4, and over 0.3% of memory CD8 clonotypes. Only blood was sampled, and tissue TCR repertoires likely differ from those in blood. Compared with non-shared clonotypes, clonotypes shared by all four sorted-subset donors had higher generation probabilities. Pairwise subsampling indicated that sequencing depth was expected to affect the degree of clonotype sharing among donors. Incomplete sequencing was indicated by rarefaction of sorted-subset datasets, despite the large sequencing depth. The genetic and exposure-history diversity represented was limited by the small number of donors. Estimated clonotype richness was generally larger for naive than for memory subsets.

The donors were healthy, HIV-negative adults who had no recently reported acute infections or vaccinations. Every donor was a Caucasian adult living in Nashville, Tennessee, USA. CD4+ T cells were enriched by magnetic negative selection, after which naive cells were positively selected on CD45RA and the negative fraction was taken as the memory subset. Blood was obtained by leukapheresis, after which PBMCs were separated by Ficoll-Histopaque density gradient centrifugation and cryopreserved in liquid nitrogen vapor phase. Analytical flow cytometry was used to check the purity and quantity of each magnetically sorted T cell population. From each sorted fraction, genomic DNA was isolated and quantified by UV absorbance on a Nanodrop 2000c. TCR CDR3 regions were amplified from genomic DNA by multiplex PCR using the deep immunoSEQ assay. Genomic DNA extracted from each cell subset was distributed evenly over all wells of several immunoSEQ 96-well plates, and each plate served as one replicate. For sorted subsets, 200 to 250 ng of genomic DNA, equivalent to 25,000 to 35,000 T cell genomes, went into each replicate PCR. Purified libraries were quantified with a Qubit 3.0 fluorometer, sized on a Bioanalyzer 2100, and re-quantified with the KAPA Library Quantification kit. A separate single-read 150-cycle Illumina NextSeq 550 flow cell was used to sequence each immunoSEQ 96-well plate. Concerning the study's data processing: The immunoSEQ output contained only junctional sequences without quality scores, so filtering could not match that applied to full-length reads. Sequences were annotated with PyIR, a Python wrapper for IgBLAST v1.9, using IMGT germline references to assign V/J genes and CDR3. Reads were filtered out if the reads had weak V/J assignments (E-value above 1e-6), no CDR3, stop codons, out-of-frame junctions, or ambiguous translated residues. V3J clonotypes were defined as sequences sharing an identical inferred V gene, J gene, and CDR3 amino acid sequence. Percentage overlap between repertoires was computed as shared unique clonotypes divided by the size of the smaller repertoire. RTK rarefaction, the Chao1 estimator, and Recon v2.1 estimates of unobserved clonotypes were used to assess repertoire richness. Generation probabilities were computed with OLGA for all TCRbeta clonotypes obtained by the gDNA method from several donors. In its TCRdb copy, this immuneACCESS table keeps in-frame sequences only and misses some clones. Where compared with another copy, unresolved V genes explain less than half of these, and the others have no known cause. V, J and clone size reflect that table, while D and trimming were determined from the DNA. Here the sample has a few million clones; about 90% occur a single time. Roughly 0.34% of the sample belongs to the ten largest clones.

The CDR3 runs 14 residues from the cysteine to the phenylalanine. CDR3 DNA only is kept here, 42 bases in frame from base 1. V sheds 11 bases and J sheds 7 bases, leaving 20 bases between their ends. Reading the germline V gene (reference sequence) gives CDR1 LNHDA and CDR2 SQIVND. Remarks on this clone: The antigen it binds to is not known. Per-base quality was not reported, and no clone a single base away is much larger than it.

This clonotype originated in a man younger than 30 in good health. Some clones in this sample may be carry-over from other donors' samples. Input material: naive CD4+ T cells from PBMCs. Taken with the paper, the label for cell subset or site translates to: CD45RA+ positively selected. The rearrangement combines TRBV19 with TRBJ1-4, with a tentative D gene TRBD1 over 5 matching bases. The nucleotide sequence reads TGTGCCTCGACTTTAGGGGTCCCGGGTGAAAAACTGTTTTTT. It specifies CASTLGVPGEKLFF.